This T cell receptor (beta chain) was identified during a study of shared clonotypes between healthy human individuals. On the study more broadly: Donors had three CD4 naive, three CD4 memory, two CD8 naive and one CD8 memory plate apiece. Study outcomes and limitations: Non-shared clonotypes had lower generation probabilities than clonotypes shared by all four sorted-subset donors. Sequencing of the sorted subsets was shown by rarefaction to be incomplete despite large depth.

An approximately 220 ng quantity of DNA, tens of thousands of T cell genomes, went into the sorted-subset replicate PCRs. TCRdb's copy holds only in-frame clones and misses some; the assay was immunoSEQ multiplex PCR. The sample records around 350,000 clones, roughly 70% being singletons. Comments on this clone: The antigen remains undetermined.

Germline assignment: CDR1 LNHDA and CDR2 SQIVND (reference sequence). Trimming took 3 bases from V and 4 from J, leaving 15 bases between them. The CDR3 totals 15 residues. The TCR was taken from a man younger than 40 in good health. The V gene is TRBV19, the J gene TRBJ1-2; D remains ambiguous. The sample consisted of memory CD4+ T cells sorted from blood. Sample subset: CD45RA-negative fraction. CDR3 in amino acids: CASSMESDGPYGYTF. The CDR3 bases are TGTGCCAGTAGTATGGAATCGGACGGGCCCTATGGCTACACCTTC.